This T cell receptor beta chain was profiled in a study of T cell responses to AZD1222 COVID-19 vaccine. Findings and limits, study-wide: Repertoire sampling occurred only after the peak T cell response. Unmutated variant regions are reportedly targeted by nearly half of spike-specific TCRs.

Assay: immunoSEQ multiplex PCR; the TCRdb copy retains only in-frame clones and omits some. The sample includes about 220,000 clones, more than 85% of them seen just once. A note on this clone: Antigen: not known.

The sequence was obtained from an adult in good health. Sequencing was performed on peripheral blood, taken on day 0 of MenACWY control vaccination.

This chain's CDR3 is CASSHPGQGANEQFF. CDR3 nucleotide sequence: TGCGCCAGCAGCCACCCGGGACAGGGGGCAAATGAGCAGTTCTTC. This sequence joins TRBV4-1 and TRBJ2-1; 12 bases agree with TRBD1. The CDR3 length is 15 residues. V dropped 3 bases and J dropped 7; count of bases not matched to a gene: 4. Germline V gene sequence: CDR1 MGHRA, CDR2 YSYEKL.